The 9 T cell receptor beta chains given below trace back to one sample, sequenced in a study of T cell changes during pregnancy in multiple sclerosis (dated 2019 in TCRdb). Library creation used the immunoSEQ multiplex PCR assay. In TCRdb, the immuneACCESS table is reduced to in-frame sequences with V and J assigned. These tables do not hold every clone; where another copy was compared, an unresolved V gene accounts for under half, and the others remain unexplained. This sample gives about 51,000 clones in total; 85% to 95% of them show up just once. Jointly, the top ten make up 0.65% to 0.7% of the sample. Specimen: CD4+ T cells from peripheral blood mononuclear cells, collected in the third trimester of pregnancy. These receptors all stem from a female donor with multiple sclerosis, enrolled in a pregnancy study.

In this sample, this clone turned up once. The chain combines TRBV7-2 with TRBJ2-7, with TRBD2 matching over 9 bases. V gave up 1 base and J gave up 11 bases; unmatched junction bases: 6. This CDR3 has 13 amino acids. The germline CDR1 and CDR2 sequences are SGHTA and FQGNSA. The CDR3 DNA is TGTGCCAGCAGCTTAGAACCTAGCGGGAAGGAGTACTTC. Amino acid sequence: CASSLEPSGKEYF.

CDR3 bases: TGTGCCAGCAGTACAAGGGAGGGGCGCGGTAGCAATCAGCCCCAGCATTTT. Translated, it gives CASSTREGRGSNQPQHF. The chain is built from TRBV28 and TRBJ1-5; the D gene is possibly TRBD1 (5 bases). The V gene's germline CDR1 is MDHEN and CDR2 SYDVKM. V was shortened by 5 bases and J by 0 bases, with 17 bases between the two germline ends. This CDR3 comprises 17 residues.

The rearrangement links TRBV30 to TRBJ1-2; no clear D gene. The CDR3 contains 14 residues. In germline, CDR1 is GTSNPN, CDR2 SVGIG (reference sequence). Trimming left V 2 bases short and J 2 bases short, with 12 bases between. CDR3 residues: CAWSFRGSNYGYTF. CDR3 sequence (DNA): TGTGCCTGGAGTTTTCGGGGAAGCAACTATGGCTACACCTTC.

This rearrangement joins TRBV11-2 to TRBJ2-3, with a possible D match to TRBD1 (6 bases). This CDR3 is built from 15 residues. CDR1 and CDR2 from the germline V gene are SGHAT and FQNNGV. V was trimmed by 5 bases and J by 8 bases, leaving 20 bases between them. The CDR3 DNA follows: TGTGCCAGCAGCCATCGCGTACAGGGTTCGGGTACGCAGTATTTT. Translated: CASSHRVQGSGTQYF. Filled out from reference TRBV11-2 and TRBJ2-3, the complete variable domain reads EAGVAQSPRYKIIEKRQSVAFWCNPISGHATLYWYQQILGQGPKLLIQFQNNGVVDDSQLPKDRFSAERLKGVDSTLKIQPAKLEDSAVYLCASSHRVQGSGTQYFGPGTRLTVL.

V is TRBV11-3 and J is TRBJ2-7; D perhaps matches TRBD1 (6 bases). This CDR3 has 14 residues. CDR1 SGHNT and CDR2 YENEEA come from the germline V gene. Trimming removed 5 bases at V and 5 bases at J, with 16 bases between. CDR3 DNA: TGTGCCAGCAGCAGTGACCGGGACACCCACGAGCAGTACTTC. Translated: CASSSDRDTHEQYF.

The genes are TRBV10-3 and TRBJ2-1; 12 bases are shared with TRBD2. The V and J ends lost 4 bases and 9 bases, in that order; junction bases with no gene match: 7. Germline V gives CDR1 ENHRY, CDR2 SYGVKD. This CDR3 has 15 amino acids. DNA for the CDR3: TGTGCCATCAGTGGCCTAGCGGGAGGGCCGGGTGAGCAGTTCTTC. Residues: CAISGLAGGPGEQFF.

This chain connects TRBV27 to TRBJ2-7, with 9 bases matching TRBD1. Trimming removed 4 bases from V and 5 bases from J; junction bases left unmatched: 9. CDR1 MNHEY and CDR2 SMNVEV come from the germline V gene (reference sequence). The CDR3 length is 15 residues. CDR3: CASSYGGQGQNEQYF. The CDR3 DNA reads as TGTGCCAGCAGTTATGGGGGACAGGGCCAAAACGAGCAGTACTTC.

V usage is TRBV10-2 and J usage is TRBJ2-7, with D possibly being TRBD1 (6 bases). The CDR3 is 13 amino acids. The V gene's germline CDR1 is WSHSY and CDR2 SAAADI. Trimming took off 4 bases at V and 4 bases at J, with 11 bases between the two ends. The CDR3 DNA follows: TGCGCCAGCAGTGGGCAGGGGCCTTACGAGCAGTACTTC. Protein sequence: CASSGQGPYEQYF.

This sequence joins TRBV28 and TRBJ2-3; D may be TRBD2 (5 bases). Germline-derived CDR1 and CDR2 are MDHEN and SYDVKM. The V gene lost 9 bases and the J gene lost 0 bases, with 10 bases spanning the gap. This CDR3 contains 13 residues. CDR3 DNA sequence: TGTGCCAGTGGAGCGGATAGCACAGATACGCAGTATTTT. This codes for CASGADSTDTQYF.